The clone carrying this T cell receptor beta chain counts as medium-sized by frequency. What it binds is unknown. Use of 60 Vbeta and 13 Jbeta primers characterized the PCR. Libraries were prepared by immunoSEQ multiplex PCR; TCRdb keeps only in-frame clonotypes and omits some of them. The data include around 75,000 clones; the top ten clones carry 4% to 6%. The data are from a study of cytomegalovirus exposure and HLA in healthy donors. Study-level information: As an earlier analysis found, around 200 million T cells yielded approximately 110 million unique TCR beta sequences.

CDR3 length: 16 residues. Germline V CDR1 and CDR2: LGHNA, YSLEER. Between the trimmed V and J ends, which lost 0 bases and 1 base, there was a span of 7 bases. Study-level findings and limits: A later analysis linked a missense DCLRE1C variant to TCR beta V- and J-gene trimming.

This chain links TRBV4-3 with TRBJ2-6; D possibly corresponds to TRBD1 (6 bases). The origin of this receptor is a man between 40 and 49 years old in good health and CMV-seronegative. The sample consisted of PBMCs. The CDR3 DNA reads TGCGCCAGCAGCCAAGAGGGGGCGTCTGGGGCCAACGTCCTGACTTTC. Its translation is CASSQEGASGANVLTF.